The 26 T cell receptor beta chains listed next were all sequenced from one sample in a study of blood T cell repertoires in COVID-19 (dated by TCRdb to 2020 to 2021). Library method: the immunoSEQ multiplex PCR assay. The table was pulled from immuneACCESS by TCRdb, which kept in-frame rearrangements only. Such tables lose some clones; where checked, under half of the loss comes from unresolved V genes, and the rest has no known cause. The sample table holds approximately 41,000 clones, of which about 87% were seen once. The biggest ten clones account for roughly 1.4% of the sample. Sequencing was carried out using peripheral blood. These receptors all stem from a woman aged 40 to 50 with acute or convalescent COVID-19.

The chain joins TRBV9 to TRBJ2-1; 15 nucleotides align to TRBD2. V was clipped by 2 bases and J by 7 bases; unmatched bases: 7. The germline CDR1 and CDR2 sequences are SGDLS and YYNGEE. The CDR3 is 17 amino acids. CDR3 nucleotide sequence: TGTGCCAGCAGCGTCTTAGGAGGACTAGCGGGGGGGAATGAGCAGTTCTTC. It codes for CASSVLGGLAGGNEQFF. Drawing the rest from reference TRBV9 and TRBJ2-1, the complete variable domain is DSGVTQTPKHLITATGQRVTLRCSPRSGDLSVYWYQQSLDQGLQFLIQYYNGEERAKGNILERFSAQQFPDLHSELNLSSLELGDSALYFCASSVLGGLAGGNEQFFGPGTRLTVL.

The chain carries TRBV5-6 and TRBJ1-4, with D possibly being TRBD1 (6 bases). Trimming removed 2 bases from V and 7 bases from J, with 15 bases in between. The CDR3 covers 15 residues. CDR1 and CDR2 (germline): SGHDT, YYEEEE. The CDR3 sequence is CASSFTGRVSEKLFF. The CDR3 DNA sequence: TGTGCCAGCAGCTTTACAGGGAGGGTCAGTGAAAAACTGTTTTTT.

J is TRBJ2-1 and V is TRBV6-2 or TRBV6-3; 7 bases are shared with TRBD1. CDR1 and CDR2 from the germline V gene are MNHEY and SVGEGT. With V trimmed by 2 bases and J by 0 bases, 7 bases remained unmatched. The CDR3 has 17 amino acids. Here the CDR3 DNA reads TGTGCCAGCAGTTACGCCACGGACAGGAGCTCCTACAATGAGCAGTTCTTC. Residues: CASSYATDRSSYNEQFF.

This clone was recorded once. The chain carries TRBV18 and TRBJ1-3; a weak D match, TRBD1 (6 bases). The germline V gene encodes CDR1 KGHSH and CDR2 LQKENI. The length of the CDR3 is 15 residues. The V end lost 3 bases, the J end lost 8 bases, and 17 bases lay between the germline ends. The CDR3 protein is CASSPNLGGAYTIYF. The CDR3 DNA sequence: TGTGCCAGCTCACCCAATCTAGGGGGGGCCTACACCATATATTTT. The full variable domain, in which reference TRBV18 and TRBJ1-3 provide the parts outside the CDR3, is NAGVMQNPRHLVRRRGQEARLRCSPMKGHSHVYWYRQLPEEGLKFMVYLQKENIIDESGMPKERFSAEFPKEGPSILRIQQVVRGDSAAYFCASSPNLGGAYTIYFGEGSWLTVV.

This chain connects TRBV6-2 or TRBV6-3 to TRBJ1-5, with a possible D match to TRBD1 (6 bases). Trimming removed 2 bases at V and 4 bases at J, with 12 bases between. Germline V gene lookup returns CDR1 MNHEY and CDR2 SVGEGT. The CDR3 is 15 residues long. The chain's CDR3 is CASSYQDSSNQPQHF. The CDR3 DNA reads TGTGCCAGCAGTTACCAGGACAGTTCTAATCAGCCCCAGCATTTT.

CDR3 loop: CASSLTVSYNEQFF. The CDR3 bases are TGCGCCAGCAGCCTGACAGTTTCCTACAATGAGCAGTTCTTC. The chain employs TRBV5-1 and TRBJ2-1; D perhaps matches TRBD1 (5 bases). CDR1 and CDR2 from the germline V gene are SGHRS and YFSETQ. V dropped 4 bases and J dropped 1 base, with 9 bases sitting between them. The CDR3 sequence is 14 residues long.

For the CDR3, the DNA is TGTGCCAGCAGTTTAGGGACTAGCGGGAACGGCGAGCAGTACTTC. Protein: CASSLGTSGNGEQYF. This rearrangement joins TRBV27 to TRBJ2-7, with 13 nucleotides matching TRBD2. Per germline, CDR1 MNHEY and CDR2 SMNVEV (reference sequence). This CDR3 contains 15 residues. V lost 2 bases, J lost 6 bases, and 4 bases stayed unmatched.

This clone occurred once. The genes are TRBV7-2 and TRBJ2-7, with 8 positions matching TRBD2. The CDR3 contains 15 residues. Trimming took 3 bases from V and 1 from J; bases not matched to a gene: 5. Germline V gene sequence: CDR1 SGHTA, CDR2 FQGNSA. In DNA, the CDR3 is TGTGCCAGCAGCTTGAGGGCTAGCGGGTCCTACGAGCAGTACTTC. Translating gives CASSLRASGSYEQYF.

The CDR3 loop reads CASSRRTSGSSEQYF. As DNA, the CDR3 is TGTGCCAGCAGTCGCAGGACTAGCGGGAGTAGCGAGCAGTACTTC. The rearrangement joins TRBV27 to TRBJ2-7; TRBD2 matches 13 bases. CDR3 length: 15 amino acids. Germline CDR1 is MNHEY and CDR2 is SMNVEV (reference sequence). J was trimmed by 6 bases and V by 5 bases; bases with no gene match: 7.

This sequence joins TRBV7-9 and TRBJ2-7; TRBD2 matches 8 bases. The CDR3 is made up of 17 amino acids. CDR1 and CDR2 from the germline V gene are SEHNR and FQNEAQ (reference sequence). V lost 5 bases to trimming and J lost 2 bases; unmatched junction nucleotides: 14. DNA for the CDR3: TGTGCCAGCAGCACGACCCTGACGGGAGGGAACACCTACGAGCAGTACTTC. Translating it yields CASSTTLTGGNTYEQYF.

This rearrangement joins TRBV7-3 to TRBJ1-1, with D uncertain. Germline-derived CDR1 and CDR2 are SGHTA and FQGTGA. The V gene lost 6 bases and the J gene lost 5 bases, with 13 bases spanning the gap. CDR3 size: 13 residues. CDR3 protein: CASSPPGSTEAFF. The CDR3 DNA is TGTGCCAGCAGTCCCCCGGGGAGTACTGAAGCTTTCTTT.

The chain recombines TRBV7-2 with TRBJ1-5; 8 bases match TRBD1. In germline, CDR1 is SGHTA, CDR2 FQGNSA. With V trimmed by 0 bases and J by 0 bases, 4 bases remained unmatched. This CDR3 has 17 residues. In nucleotides, the CDR3 is TGTGCCAGCAGCTTAGCCGGGACAGGCGGTAGCAATCAGCCCCAGCATTTT. It specifies CASSLAGTGGSNQPQHF.

The genes are TRBV5-1 and TRBJ1-2; D is undetermined. Trimming shortened V by 5 bases and J by 2 bases, and 10 bases separated the two germline ends. The germline V gene has CDR1 SGHRS and CDR2 YFSETQ. This CDR3 is built from 13 residues. The CDR3 nucleotides read TGCGCCAGCAGTTTCCAGGAAAACTATGGCTACACCTTC. Amino acid sequence: CASSFQENYGYTF. The full variable domain, its missing parts supplied by reference TRBV5-1 and TRBJ1-2, is KAGVTQTPRYLIKTRGQQVTLSCSPISGHRSVSWYQQTPGQGLQFLFEYFSETQRNKGNFPGRFSGRQFSNSRSEMNVSTLELGDSALYLCASSFQENYGYTFGSGTRLTVV.

The chain employs TRBV12-3 or TRBV12-4 and TRBJ1-2, with a weak D call TRBD1 (6 bases). The CDR3 has 13 residues. Between the trimmed V and J ends, which lost 7 bases and 7 bases, there was a span of 16 bases. Written as DNA, the CDR3 is TGTGCCAGCACCATCACAGGGTTTGGTGGCTACACCTTC. Protein sequence: CASTITGFGGYTF.

The chain carries TRBV5-1 and TRBJ2-5, with 8 bases matching TRBD2. The CDR3 sequence is 15 residues long. Trimming removed 0 bases from V and 4 bases from J; junction bases left unmatched: 5. Germline V CDR1 and CDR2: SGHRS, YFSETQ. For the CDR3, the DNA is TGCGCCAGCAGCTTGGAGGGCGCGGGGGGAGAGACCCAGTACTTC. This codes for CASSLEGAGGETQYF. Based on the CDR3 plus reference TRBV5-1 and TRBJ2-5, the full variable domain is KAGVTQTPRYLIKTRGQQVTLSCSPISGHRSVSWYQQTPGQGLQFLFEYFSETQRNKGNFPGRFSGRQFSNSRSEMNVSTLELGDSALYLCASSLEGAGGETQYFGPGTRLLVL.

The chain uses TRBV28 and TRBJ2-7; D unclear. This CDR3 comprises 10 residues. V lost 6 bases and J 6 bases, leaving 6 bases between the germline ends. Germline V gene data show CDR1 as MDHEN and CDR2 as SYDVKM. The CDR3 protein is CASRGREQYF. The CDR3 nucleotides read TGTGCCAGCAGGGGCCGCGAGCAGTACTTC.

The rearrangement uses TRBV7-3 and TRBJ2-1; 7 nucleotides match TRBD2. Germline assignment: CDR1 SGHTA and CDR2 FQGTGA. The ends lost 1 base at V and 0 bases at J; junction bases unmatched: 3. CDR3 length equals 16 residues. CDR3 sequence (DNA): TGTGCCAGCAGCTTAATAGGCGGGAGCTCCTACAATGAGCAGTTCTTC. It is translated as CASSLIGGSSYNEQFF.

This clone came up a few times. The chain links TRBV7-2 to TRBJ1-2; possible D gene TRBD1, 5 bases. With 5 bases removed from V and 8 bases from J, the gap between germline ends came to 15 bases. The germline CDR1 and CDR2 sequences are SGHTA and FQGNSA. The CDR3 runs 13 residues. The CDR3 DNA reads TGTGCCAGCAGCGCCGACCAGGGTACCGGCTACACCTTC. Translation: CASSADQGTGYTF.

This clone was seen only once. The chain is built from TRBV28 and TRBJ1-2; 8 bases match TRBD1. The junction had 7 bases not matched to a gene; V was cut back by 6 bases and J by 7 bases. The CDR3 covers 13 residues. Germline CDR1 is MDHEN and CDR2 is SYDVKM. The CDR3 DNA reads as TGTGCCAGCAGGGGGGACAGGATGAGTGGCTACACCTTC. Translating gives CASRGDRMSGYTF.

The table lists this clone with a few counts. This sequence joins TRBV4-1 and TRBJ1-1, with unresolved D. V shed 0 bases and J shed 5 bases, with 13 bases lying between them. The CDR3 consists of 15 residues. From germline, CDR1 is MGHRA and CDR2 YSYEKL. CDR3 loop: CASSQDLTKVTEAFF. CDR3 DNA: TGCGCCAGCAGCCAAGATCTCACTAAGGTTACTGAAGCTTTCTTT.

This clone was recorded only once. V gene TRBV18 combines with J gene TRBJ1-5; D may be TRBD1 (6 bases). V was cut by 4 bases and J by 5 bases, with 12 bases left in between. This CDR3 contains 14 residues. Germline V lookup: CDR1 KGHSH, CDR2 LQKENI. CDR3 sequence (DNA): TGTGCCAGCTCACAACTCTACAGGGATCAGCCCCAGCATTTT. Residues: CASSQLYRDQPQHF.

Comments on this clone: Other nucleotide sequences in the sample specify the same CDR3. The rearrangement joins TRBV6-5 to TRBJ1-2, with D possibly matching TRBD1 (5 bases). The CDR3 contains 14 residues. Per germline, CDR1 MNHEY and CDR2 SVGAGI. V dropped 3 bases and J dropped 3 bases, with 11 bases sitting between them. The CDR3 loop reads CASSYSGGDYGYTF. In DNA, the CDR3 is TGTGCCAGCAGTTATTCCGGGGGGGACTATGGCTACACCTTC.

Here the CDR3 DNA reads TGTGCCAGCAGTGAAACAGGCTTCGGGTATGGCTACACCTTC. This translates into CASSETGFGYGYTF. The chain is built from TRBV6-1 and TRBJ1-2; D is possibly TRBD1 (5 bases). Germline CDR1 reads MNHNS; CDR2 reads SASEGT. Trimming pared 2 bases from V and 5 bases from J, leaving 12 bases between. The CDR3 covers 14 residues.

This chain joins TRBV6-5 and TRBJ2-5, with TRBD1 matching 9 bases. The germline CDR1 and CDR2 sequences are MNHEY and SVGAGI. V trimming: 6 bases; J trimming: 5 bases; junction bases outside the gene matches: 7. This CDR3 has 14 amino acids. The DNA for the CDR3 is TGTGCCAGCAGCAGGGGGACAGGGCAGGAGACCCAGTACTTC. This codes for CASSRGTGQETQYF.

The chain combines TRBV29-1 with TRBJ2-7; 7 nucleotides align to TRBD1. J was trimmed by 2 bases and V by 4 bases; bases with no gene match: 5. In germline, CDR1 is SQVTM, CDR2 ANQGSEA. The CDR3 totals 13 residues. The CDR3 nucleotides are TGCAGCGTTGCGACAGGGAAAACCTACGAGCAGTACTTC. This sequence encodes CSVATGKTYEQYF.

The CDR3 spells CASSLIEANTEAFF. DNA of the CDR3: TGTGCCAGCAGCTTAATCGAGGCAAACACTGAAGCTTTCTTT. The chain recombines TRBV7-9 with TRBJ1-1; D not certain. Looked up from germline, CDR1 is SEHNR and CDR2 is FQNEAQ (reference sequence). CDR3 length: 14 amino acids. The V end was cut by 2 bases, the J end by 2 bases, with 9 bases between. The full variable domain, its missing parts supplied by reference TRBV7-9 and TRBJ1-1, is DTGVSQNPRHKITKRGQNVTFRCDPISEHNRLYWYRQTLGQGPEFLTYFQNEAQLEKSRLLSDRFSAERPKGSFSTLEIQRTEQGDSAMYLCASSLIEANTEAFFGQGTRLTVV.